This T cell receptor (beta chain) originates from a study of T-cell reconstitution after alpha-beta-depleted transplantation in children. Molecular barcoding with unique molecular identifiers was used for the TCRbeta library. MiXCR was run by TCRdb on the PCR reads, yielding one entry per CDR3 protein. This sample carries about 640,000 distinct CDR3 sequences, roughly 17% of them seen once, and the ten largest clones take 1.1%. Trimming removed 8 bases from V and 1 base from J; junction bases left unmatched: 9. The CDR3 runs to 16 residues. CDR1 SEHNR and CDR2 FQNEAQ come from the germline V gene (reference sequence). This clonotype has only a few counts.

The J gene is TRBJ2-5, the V gene TRBV7-9; TRBD2 matches at 11 bases. The receptor's source is a human donor who donated a stem cell graft to a child with acute myeloid leukemia. This specimen was PBMCs from the stem cell graft donor, taken from the stem cell graft. CDR3 amino acids: CASVGKLAGGQETQYF. The DNA of the CDR3 is TGTGCCAGCGTCGGGAAGCTAGCGGGGGGCCAAGAGACCCAGTACTTC. The full variable domain, with the rest looked up from reference TRBV7-9 and TRBJ2-5, is DTGVSQNPRHKITKRGQNVTFRCDPISEHNRLYWYRQTLGQGPEFLTYFQNEAQLEKSRLLSDRFSAERPKGSFSTLEIQRTEQGDSAMYLCASVGKLAGGQETQYFGPGTRLLVL.